Listed here is a single T cell receptor beta chain. The time point here: blood 2 weeks post-SBRT. Treatment denoted: 15 Gy SBRT to primary tumor, nephrectomy 4 weeks later. Clear cell pathology was present in this patient's renal cell carcinoma. Germline V gene sequence: CDR1 SGHRS, CDR2 YFSETQ. The V segment lost 5 bases and the J segment 0 bases; nucleotides outside the gene matches: 9. The CDR3 length is 17 residues. The entry originates in a study of radiation and T cells in renal cell carcinoma. Study-level background: Nephrectomy followed 15 Gy stereotactic body radiation by 4 weeks.

Assay used: immunoSEQ multiplex PCR; TCRdb lists only in-frame clones, some missing. This sample yields about 130,000 clones, of which about 88% are seen a single time; approximately 5.8% belongs to the top ten. This TCR was sampled from a woman between 65 and 79 years old with renal cell carcinoma. The V and J genes are TRBV5-1 and TRBJ2-3, with 10 positions matching TRBD2. This specimen consisted of blood, obtained from a patient whose treatment included radiotherapy and nephrectomy. The CDR3 sequence is CASSGRAGGPSTDTQYF. CDR3 DNA sequence: TGCGCCAGCAGTGGTCGAGCGGGGGGGCCGAGCACAGATACGCAGTATTTT.